This TCR beta chain was captured by sequencing in a study of early T cells in non-severe SARS-CoV-2 infection (dated by TCRdb to about 2021). General notes on the study: Because TCR sequencing was done on bulk RNA from unsorted whole blood, the alpha and beta chains could not be paired.

To prepare the library, 5' RACE was applied. The reads were generated on a NextSeq 500. Unique molecular identifiers were attached to individual cDNA molecules in the TCR library protocol so that sequencing error and PCR bias could be corrected. TCR alpha and beta chains were both sequenced, and the abundances of alpha and beta sequences in each sample were closely correlated with each other. In the original analysis: Decombinator V4 was used to annotate TCR sequences for V gene, J gene and CDR3. Expanded TCRs were defined as changing significantly between any two time points under a Poisson model with p below 0.0001. TCR abundances were normalised to the total number of TCRs sequenced per sample and expressed as counts per million. TRAV1-2 paired with TRAJ12, TRAJ20 or TRAJ33 defined MAIT TCRs, while TRAV10 paired with TRAJ18 defined iNKT TCRs. VDJdb, accessed 1 November 2021, was searched for CMV, EBV and SARS-CoV-2 annotated TCRs, excluding TCRs annotated for multiple antigens. The public reads were reprocessed in TCRdb via fastp at Q25 and MiXCR, keeping in-frame beta chains. Rows are combined by CDR3 protein, so each entry shows the most common genes and DNA. TCRdb's processing, not the study's, gives the V and J calls here. For this sample the table gives about 80,000 distinct CDR3 sequences, of which 5% were detected only once. Under 8% of the sample comes from the top ten.

This was a case-control study nested in a cohort of healthcare workers in London, UK, who had nasopharyngeal swab PCR tests and blood samples taken every week. Healthcare workers were enrolled in the week of the UK lockdown, from 23 to 31 March 2020, and were followed every week for up to roughly 16 weeks. On the study overall, not on this receptor specifically: Matching against VDJdb was skewed toward anti-spike CD8 responses, likely underestimated virus-specific expansions, and missed private and CD4 specificities.

Only a few counts were recorded for this clonotype. Its specific antigen is unknown. No much larger clone is present one base from it, and per-base qualities are unavailable. CDR3 length: 16 amino acids, cysteine to phenylalanine. The retained sequence is limited to the CDR3, 48 bases, with the frame set at the first base. V lost 0 bases and J lost 5 bases; the stretch between them is 16 bases long. The CDR1 and CDR2 encoded by the germline V gene are MGHRA and YSYEKL. The rearrangement combines TRBV4-1 with TRBJ1-1; perhaps TRBD1 is the D gene, with 6 bases matching. This clonotype was obtained from an adult who was a healthcare worker with PCR-confirmed SARS-CoV-2 infection or an uninfected control (not recorded which). The sample in question was whole blood, obtained at baseline. DNA sequence: TGCGCCAGCAGCCAAGAGCCCGGGAGGGGGGTGACTGAAGCTTTCTTT. It specifies CASSQEPGRGVTEAFF.